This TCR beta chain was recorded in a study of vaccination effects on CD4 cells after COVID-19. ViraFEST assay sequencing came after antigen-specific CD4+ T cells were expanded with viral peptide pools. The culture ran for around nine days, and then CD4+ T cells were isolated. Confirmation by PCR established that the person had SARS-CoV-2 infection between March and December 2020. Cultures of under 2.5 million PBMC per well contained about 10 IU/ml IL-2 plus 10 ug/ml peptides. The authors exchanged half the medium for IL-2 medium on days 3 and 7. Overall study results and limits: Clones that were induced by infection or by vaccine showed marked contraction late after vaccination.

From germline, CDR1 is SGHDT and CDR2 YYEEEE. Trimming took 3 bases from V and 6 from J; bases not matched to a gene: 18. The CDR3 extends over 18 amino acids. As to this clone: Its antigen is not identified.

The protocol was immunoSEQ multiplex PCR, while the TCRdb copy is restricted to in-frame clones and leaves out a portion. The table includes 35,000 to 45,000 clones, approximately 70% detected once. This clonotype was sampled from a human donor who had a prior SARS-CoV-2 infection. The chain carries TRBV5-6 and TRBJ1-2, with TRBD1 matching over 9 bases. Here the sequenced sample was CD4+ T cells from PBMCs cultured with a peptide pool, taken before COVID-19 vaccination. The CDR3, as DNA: TGTGCCAGCAGCTGGTTAACAGGGGGCGCGGGGAAAAGCGATGGCTACACCTTC. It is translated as CASSWLTGGAGKSDGYTF.